The 20 T cell receptor beta chains presented below share a single source sample, sequenced in a study of T cell responses to AZD1222 COVID-19 vaccine. This table comes from immunoSEQ multiplex PCR, and its TCRdb copy is limited to in-frame clones, with some not included. This repertoire shows under 150,000 clones, about 91% found once; its top ten account for about 1.9%. The starting material was peripheral blood, obtained 28 days after the second AZD1222 dose. The receptors were gathered from an adult who received the AZD1222 COVID-19 vaccine.

The chain combines TRBV7-3 with TRBJ2-3, with D perhaps matching TRBD1 (5 bases). The V end was cut by 5 bases, the J end by 4 bases, with 13 bases between. From germline, CDR1 is SGHTA and CDR2 FQGTGA. CDR3 length equals 14 residues. The CDR3 reads CASSETSGSDTQYF. The CDR3 bases are TGTGCCAGCAGCGAAACGTCAGGGTCAGATACGCAGTATTTT.

The chain employs TRBV7-3 and TRBJ2-2; D not certain. The germline V gene encodes CDR1 SGHTA and CDR2 FQGTGA. The length of the CDR3 is 13 residues. Trimming stripped 1 base from V and 4 bases from J, with 4 bases between. CDR3 coding DNA: TGTGCCAGCAGCTTAATCGGCACCGGGGAGCTGTTTTTT. Its protein product is CASSLIGTGELFF.

This clone was observed a single time. The CDR3 sequence: CASSRRTGEEKLFF. CDR3 DNA: TGTGCCAGCAGCCGAAGGACAGGGGAGGAAAAACTGTTTTTT. The rearrangement links TRBV14 to TRBJ1-4, with 9 bases fitting TRBD1. The germline V gene encodes CDR1 SGHDN and CDR2 FVKESK. This CDR3 has 14 residues. With 4 bases clipped from V and 8 bases from J, the junction kept 5 bases outside the gene matches.

This chain joins TRBV7-9 and TRBJ1-4; D unclear. This CDR3 spans 12 amino acids. The germline V gene encodes CDR1 SEHNR and CDR2 FQNEAQ (reference sequence). Between the trimmed V and J ends, which lost 6 bases and 6 bases, there was a span of 8 bases. CDR3 nucleotides: TGTGCCAGCAGTTTCCTCGATGAAAAACTGTTTTTT. Translation: CASSFLDEKLFF. The complete variable domain, with remaining parts taken from reference TRBV7-9 and TRBJ1-4, reads DTGVSQNPRHKITKRGQNVTFRCDPISEHNRLYWYRQTLGQGPEFLTYFQNEAQLEKSRLLSDRFSAERPKGSFSTLEIQRTEQGDSAMYLCASSFLDEKLFFGSGTQLSVL.

The chain couples TRBV20-1 to TRBJ2-7; D gene uncertain. The CDR3 runs to 11 residues. CDR1 DFQATT and CDR2 SNEGSKA come from the germline V gene (reference sequence). Deletions cut 0 bases from V and 7 bases from J, with 7 bases between. The CDR3 protein is CSARDGPEQYF. Here the CDR3 DNA reads TGCAGTGCTAGAGATGGGCCAGAGCAGTACTTC.

The chain couples TRBV19 to TRBJ1-1; D not certain. There are 14 residues in the CDR3. CDR1 and CDR2 from the germline V gene are LNHDA and SQIVND (reference sequence). Deletions cut 4 bases from V and 1 base from J, with 10 bases between. CDR3 in DNA: TGTGCCAGTAGTAAAACGCATGAGAACACTGAAGCTTTCTTT. It encodes CASSKTHENTEAFF.

The count of this clone is one. V gene TRBV7-6 combines with J gene TRBJ2-7, with no clear D. Germline V gives CDR1 SGHVS, CDR2 FNYEAQ. CDR3 length equals 12 residues. Trimming took off 0 bases at V and 5 bases at J, with 5 bases between the two ends. The CDR3 DNA follows: TGTGCCAGCAGCTTAGCGCCCAACGAGCAGTACTTC. It codes for CASSLAPNEQYF.

The chain has TRBV5-1 and TRBJ1-3; no clear D gene. There are 15 residues in the CDR3. V was pared by 0 bases and J by 0 bases, with 7 bases between. Per the germline V gene, CDR1 is SGHRS and CDR2 is YFSETQ. DNA of the CDR3: TGCGCCAGCAGCTTGGAACACCACTCTGGAAACACCATATATTTT. Translating it yields CASSLEHHSGNTIYF.

The J gene is TRBJ2-7, the V gene TRBV2, with D possibly being TRBD1 or TRBD2 (5 bases each). The CDR3 length is 14 residues. V lost 2 bases to trimming and J lost 2 bases, with 10 bases between them. Germline V gene sequence: CDR1 SNHLY, CDR2 FYNNEI. The CDR3 is CASSERGAPYEQYF. In DNA form, the CDR3 reads TGTGCCAGCAGTGAAAGAGGGGCTCCCTACGAGCAGTACTTC.

This clone was picked up one time. The V gene is TRBV10-3, the J gene TRBJ2-2; D not resolved. Germline V gene lookup returns CDR1 ENHRY and CDR2 SYGVKD. This CDR3 spans 15 amino acids. V lost 2 bases to trimming and J lost 0 bases, with 7 bases between them. Written as DNA, the CDR3 is TGTGCCATCAGTGAGCAACACACGAACACCGGGGAGCTGTTTTTT. As protein: CAISEQHTNTGELFF.

The V call is TRBV10-1, the J call TRBJ2-1; 9 positions agree with TRBD2. The V segment lost 2 bases and the J segment 10 bases; nucleotides outside the gene matches: 9. CDR1 and CDR2 (germline): WNHNN, SYGVQD (reference sequence). The CDR3 extends over 15 amino acids. The CDR3 coding sequence is TGCGCCAGCAGTGAGCTGGCGGGGGGGCTAAGGGAGCAGTTCTTC. This codes for CASSELAGGLREQFF.

V is TRBV7-2 and J is TRBJ1-2; no reliable D call. Germline V gene data show CDR1 as SGHTA and CDR2 as FQGNSA. Trimming removed 3 bases at V and 4 bases at J, with 12 bases between. The CDR3 covers 14 residues. The chain's CDR3 is CASSFFGVAYGYTF. The CDR3 DNA follows: TGTGCCAGCAGCTTTTTCGGGGTGGCCTATGGCTACACCTTC.

V usage is TRBV3-1 (or the pseudogene TRBV3-2) and J usage is TRBJ1-1, with no clear D. Germline lookup yields CDR1 LGHDT and CDR2 YNNKEL (reference sequence). The length of the CDR3 is 14 residues. V was pared by 1 base and J by 1 base, with 7 bases between. CDR3 sequence (DNA): TGTGCCAGCAGCCAAGGGCCCGGGAACACTGAAGCTTTCTTT. Its protein product is CASSQGPGNTEAFF.

The chain uses TRBV4-2 and TRBJ2-7, with 11 positions matching TRBD2. The germline V gene has CDR1 LGHNA and CDR2 YNFKEQ. The V and J ends lost 0 bases and 2 bases, in that order; junction bases with no gene match: 9. This CDR3 region has 18 residues. Written as DNA, the CDR3 is TGTGCCAGCAGCCAAGAGTCTCCCGGGACTAGCGGCACCTACGAGCAGTACTTC. It specifies CASSQESPGTSGTYEQYF.

The rearrangement joins TRBV5-4 to TRBJ2-3, with 11 nucleotides matching TRBD2. The V segment lost 9 bases and the J segment 4 bases; nucleotides outside the gene matches: 7. The V gene's germline CDR1 is SGHNT and CDR2 YYREEE (reference sequence). CDR3 length: 14 residues. In DNA, the CDR3 is TGTGCCACCTATAGCGGGGGGGCCCCAGATACGCAGTATTTT. Its translation is CATYSGGAPDTQYF.

This chain joins TRBV6-2 or TRBV6-3 and TRBJ2-5, with D possibly being TRBD1 or TRBD2 (5 bases each). From germline, CDR1 is MNHEY and CDR2 SVGEGT. The CDR3 loop spans 18 amino acids. Trimming left V 3 bases short and J 4 bases short, with 24 bases between. This CDR3 is CASSYPPLRDPRSETQYF. In DNA, the CDR3 is TGTGCCAGCAGTTATCCCCCTCTCCGGGACCCTCGGTCAGAGACCCAGTACTTC.

This clone was counted a single time. The chain carries TRBV30 and TRBJ1-2, with D maybe TRBD1 (5 bases). CDR1 is GTSNPN and CDR2 is SVGIG in the germline V gene (reference sequence). Trimming removed 2 bases at V and 8 bases at J, with 15 bases between. There are 13 residues in the CDR3. In DNA, the CDR3 is TGTGCCTGGAGTAATCGAAATTCAGGGGGCTACACCTTC. Translation: CAWSNRNSGGYTF.

This clone is a singleton in its sample. The chain carries TRBV12-5 and TRBJ1-3, with TRBD1 identical over 8 bases. J was trimmed by 9 bases and V by 3 bases; bases with no gene match: 10. CDR3 length equals 15 residues. Germline CDR1 LGHNT, CDR2 FRNRAP. The CDR3 DNA reads TGTGCTAGTGGTTTCGGGACAGGCCTCTCGGGCACCATATATTTT. It encodes CASGFGTGLSGTIYF.

V usage is TRBV9 and J usage is TRBJ1-2, with D hard to call. The CDR3 loop spans 13 amino acids. V lost 4 bases to trimming and J lost 5 bases, with 12 bases between them. Per the germline V gene, CDR1 is SGDLS and CDR2 is YYNGEE. The DNA for the CDR3 is TGTGCCAGCAGCCCGCCGGGAGGGTATGGCTACACCTTC. It encodes CASSPPGGYGYTF.

Here the CDR3 reads CAISEGQGTYGYTF. The CDR3 DNA reads TGTGCCATCAGTGAGGGACAGGGGACCTATGGCTACACCTTC. The rearrangement joins TRBV10-3 to TRBJ1-2, with 9 bases lining up with TRBD1. This CDR3 has 14 residues. V lost 2 bases to trimming and J lost 4 bases; unmatched junction nucleotides: 2. The germline V gene has CDR1 ENHRY and CDR2 SYGVKD.